The rows below give T cell receptor beta chains drawn from one sample of a study of shared clonotypes between healthy human individuals. Only in-frame clones appear in the TCRdb table, and some are missing; sequencing was by immunoSEQ multiplex PCR. This sample has 2 million to 3 million clones; 93% occur once, and the top ten carry approximately 0.37%. What was sequenced was naive CD4+ T cells from PBMCs. These receptors all stem from a man aged 18-30 years in good health. Some clones in this sample may be carry-over from other donors' samples. The CDR3 runs from the conserved cysteine through the conserved F or W. A D gene is named only where the DNA matches it firmly. Only part of the rows carry a size: once, few, many, or a class if the clone is expanded.

>.|TRBV5-1|TRBJ2-5|TRBD2
CASSPVGLAGGFETQYF
TGCGCCAGCAGCCCGGTGGGACTAGCGGGAGGCTTTGAGACCCAGTACTTC
>.|TRBV9|TRBJ2-6|.
CASSVTPTGPISGANVLTF
TGTGCCAGCAGCGTAACCCCTACCGGGCCAATCTCTGGGGCCAACGTCCTGACTTTC
>.|TRBV5-1|TRBJ2-7|TRBD2
CASRVREGLEQYF
TGCGCCAGCAGGGTGCGGGAGGGCCTCGAGCAGTACTTC
>.|TRBV4-2|TRBJ2-1|TRBD2
CASSPASGISGEQFF
TGTGCCAGCAGCCCAGCTAGCGGGATAAGTGGTGAGCAGTTCTTC
>.|TRBV5-1|TRBJ1-2|.
CASSYFKQGSDGYTF
TGCGCCAGCAGCTACTTCAAACAGGGAAGTGATGGCTACACCTTC
>.|TRBV5-1|TRBJ2-5|TRBD2
CASSLALASGSETQYF
TGCGCCAGCAGCTTGGCCTTGGCTAGCGGGAGTGAGACCCAGTACTTC
>.|TRBV4-2|TRBJ2-3|TRBD2
CASSLGTSGRAVTDTQYF
TGTGCCAGCAGCCTCGGGACTAGCGGGAGGGCCGTCACAGATACGCAGTATTTT
>few|TRBV6-1|TRBJ1-1|.
CASSGNMNTEAFF
TGTGCCAGCAGTGGAAACATGAACACTGAAGCTTTCTTT
>.|TRBV28|TRBJ2-4|TRBD1
CASSLLRGLKYF
TGTGCCAGCAGTTTATTGAGGGGGCTTAAGTACTTC
>once|TRBV19|TRBJ1-2|TRBD1
CASSKLGQARTF
TGTGCCAGTAGTAAGCTCGGACAGGCGAGAACCTTC
>.|TRBV28|TRBJ1-2|.
CASSFRAVVKGYTF
TGTGCCAGCAGTTTCAGGGCAGTAGTAAAAGGCTACACCTTC
>.|TRBV5-4|TRBJ1-1|.
CASLPANKNTEAFF
TGTGCCAGCTTGCCCGCTAACAAGAACACTGAAGCTTTCTTT
>.|TRBV27|TRBJ2-1|.
CASSLMGSRDPRGQFF
TGTGCCAGCAGTTTAATGGGATCTAGGGATCCAAGGGGGCAGTTCTTC
>.|TRBV25-1|TRBJ1-5|TRBD1
CASKGQGGNQPQHF
TGTGCCAGCAAGGGACAGGGAGGCAATCAGCCCCAGCATTTT
>once|TRBV10-3|TRBJ2-7|TRBD1
CAIRTGIHEQYF
TGTGCCATCAGGACAGGGATACACGAGCAGTACTTC
>.|TRBV18|TRBJ2-7|.
CASSPEASDGYEQYF
TGTGCCAGCTCACCTGAAGCTAGTGACGGCTACGAGCAGTACTTC
>once|TRBV27|TRBJ2-7|TRBD1
CASSFRDSSYEQYF
TGTGCCAGCAGTTTCCGGGACAGCTCCTACGAGCAGTACTTC
>.|TRBV5-8|TRBJ1-5|TRBD1
CASSILYGTGNQPQHF
TGTGCCAGCAGCATACTCTACGGGACAGGCAATCAGCCCCAGCATTTT